The 25 T cell receptor beta chains in this list originate from one sample, sequenced in a study of PD-L1 blockade in urothelial cancer. The table came from immunoSEQ multiplex PCR; TCRdb's copy has only in-frame clones and leaves some out. Of under 55,000 clones listed, about 87% are singletons. The sequencing here drew on PBMCs, taken around atezolizumab (anti-PD-L1) treatment. Receptors were obtained from a man aged 35 to 55 with urothelial cancer.

This rearrangement joins TRBV25-1 to TRBJ2-3, with D hard to call. CDR1 MGHDK and CDR2 SYGVNS come from the germline V gene. Deletions cut 2 bases from V and 1 base from J, with 7 bases between. The CDR3 runs to 14 residues. CDR3 DNA: TGTGCCAGCAGTGAACAGTATCGCACAGATACGCAGTATTTT. Its protein is CASSEQYRTDTQYF.

The sample holds one count of this clone. The J gene is TRBJ2-3, the V gene TRBV5-1; the match to TRBD2 covers 9 bases. J gave up 3 bases and V 2 bases, and 4 bases lay outside the gene matches. Germline CDR1 SGHRS, CDR2 YFSETQ. This CDR3 spans 15 amino acids. The CDR3 nucleotides are TGCGCCAGCAGCTTCTTAGCGGGAGAGACAGATACGCAGTATTTT. Amino acid sequence: CASSFLAGETDTQYF.

The chain is built from TRBV15 and TRBJ2-7; D possibly corresponds to TRBD1 (6 bases). V lost 3 bases, J lost 6 bases, and 15 bases lay in between. The CDR3 is made up of 14 amino acids. Germline-derived CDR1 and CDR2 are LNHNV and YYDKDF (reference sequence). The CDR3 coding sequence is TGTGCCACCAGCAGCAACAGGGATACGGGCGAGCAGTACTTC. The encoded protein is CATSSNRDTGEQYF.

This chain joins TRBV5-1 and TRBJ2-5, with unresolved D. The CDR3 totals 12 residues. Germline CDR1 reads SGHRS; CDR2 reads YFSETQ. With 0 bases removed from V and 5 bases from J, the gap between germline ends came to 5 bases. The CDR3 DNA sequence: TGCGCCAGCAGCTTGGTGCGGGAGACCCAGTACTTC. Its translation: CASSLVRETQYF.

The V gene is TRBV28, the J gene TRBJ2-7; 9 bases agree with TRBD1. V trimming: 7 bases; J trimming: 4 bases; junction bases outside the gene matches: 17. There are 17 residues in the CDR3. Germline assignment: CDR1 MDHEN and CDR2 SYDVKM. CDR3 in DNA: TGTGCCAGCAATACCTTGGCGACCGGGACAGGGCCTTACGAGCAGTACTTC. This encodes CASNTLATGTGPYEQYF.

The chain uses TRBV4-2 and TRBJ2-1; 10 nucleotides match TRBD2. Trimming took 4 bases from V and 7 from J; bases not matched to a gene: 13. The CDR3 runs 17 residues. Germline CDR1 LGHNA, CDR2 YNFKEQ. This CDR3 is CASSLSSGRDRLNEQFF. In DNA, the CDR3 is TGTGCCAGCAGCCTGTCTAGCGGGAGAGATCGCTTAAATGAGCAGTTCTTC.

This clone appeared once. The chain is built from TRBV10-2 and TRBJ2-7; D possibly corresponds to TRBD2 (6 bases). Trimming took 9 bases from V and 1 from J, leaving 19 bases between them. Germline CDR1 is WSHSY and CDR2 is SAAADI. The CDR3 is 15 residues long. CDR3 coding DNA: TGCGCCAGTACTCCCGTGGGCGGGGCATCCTACGAGCAGTACTTC. It specifies CASTPVGGASYEQYF.

This rearrangement joins TRBV27 to TRBJ2-3; 10 bases line up with TRBD2. This CDR3 has 20 residues. The V and J ends lost 3 bases and 4 bases, in that order; junction bases with no gene match: 19. The germline gives CDR1 MNHEY, CDR2 SMNVEV (reference sequence). The chain's CDR3 is CASSFSRGGLAPQGADTQYF. CDR3 in DNA: TGTGCCAGCAGTTTCTCAAGAGGGGGACTAGCGCCTCAAGGCGCAGATACGCAGTATTTT.

V gene TRBV13 combines with J gene TRBJ2-7, with TRBD2 matching 14 bases. The CDR3 extends over 16 amino acids. Germline trimming cut 5 bases from V and 5 bases from J; bases unmatched to any gene: 8. Looked up from germline, CDR1 is PRHDT and CDR2 is FYEKMQ (reference sequence). This chain's CDR3 is CASSTGLAGEADEQYF. The CDR3 DNA sequence: TGTGCCAGCAGCACGGGACTAGCGGGAGAGGCGGACGAGCAGTACTTC.

The V and J genes are TRBV4-1 and TRBJ2-4; 15 bases fit TRBD2. CDR1 is MGHRA and CDR2 is YSYEKL in the germline V gene. The trim removed 4 bases at V and 2 bases at J, leaving 9 bases unmatched. The CDR3 consists of 19 residues. CDR3 DNA sequence: TGCGCCAGCAGCCTCGGACTAGCGGGAGGGGGCTTTTCCAAAAACATTCAGTACTTC. This encodes CASSLGLAGGGFSKNIQYF.

This sequence joins TRBV27 and TRBJ2-1; a weak D match, TRBD1 (6 bases). Per the germline V gene, CDR1 is MNHEY and CDR2 is SMNVEV (reference sequence). There are 15 residues in the CDR3. Trimming stripped 7 bases from V and 6 bases from J, with 19 bases between. DNA for the CDR3: TGTGCCAGCATCCCCGGGCCGATGGGGGCCAATGAGCAGTTCTTC. This encodes CASIPGPMGANEQFF.

V and J are TRBV6-1 and TRBJ2-5; D is possibly TRBD2 (6 bases). Germline loops: CDR1 MNHNS, CDR2 SASEGT. The CDR3 sequence is 13 residues long. Trimming left V 8 bases short and J 2 bases short, with 12 bases between. The CDR3 here is CASRPRGQETQYF. Written as DNA, the CDR3 is TGTGCCAGCCGTCCCCGGGGGCAAGAGACCCAGTACTTC.

The CDR3 region is CASTLERGPPRPFF. The CDR3 coding sequence is TGTGCCAGCACTCTCGAGAGAGGCCCCCCCCGGCCGTTCTTC. The gene calls are TRBV6-6 and TRBJ2-1, with unresolved D. CDR1 is MNHNY and CDR2 is SVGAGI in the germline V gene (reference sequence). The CDR3 spans 14 residues. The V end lost 7 bases, the J end lost 15 bases, and 25 bases lay between the germline ends.

The chain is built from TRBV5-1 and TRBJ2-2, with a possible D match to TRBD1 (6 bases). Germline V gives CDR1 SGHRS, CDR2 YFSETQ. CDR3 length: 16 amino acids. V was cut by 0 bases and J by 3 bases, with 12 bases left in between. Written as DNA, the CDR3 is TGCGCCAGCAGCTTGGTCGGCGACAGGCACACCGGGGAGCTGTTTTTT. This gives the protein CASSLVGDRHTGELFF.

The genes are TRBV14 and TRBJ1-1, with D unresolved. This CDR3 contains 15 residues. The V and J ends lost 3 bases and 1 base respectively, with 12 bases between them. The germline V gene encodes CDR1 SGHDN and CDR2 FVKESK. CDR3 nucleotide sequence: TGTGCCAGCAGCCAGTACGGACTGCCGAACACTGAAGCTTTCTTT. Translating gives CASSQYGLPNTEAFF.

This clone has just one count. V gene TRBV30 combines with J gene TRBJ1-4; TRBD1 matches at 8 bases. Trimming removed 5 bases from V and 8 bases from J; junction bases left unmatched: 7. The CDR3 has 13 residues. Germline V gene data show CDR1 as GTSNPN and CDR2 as SVGIG (reference sequence). CDR3 amino acids: CAWGGQVGEKLFF. CDR3 DNA: TGTGCCTGGGGGGGACAGGTCGGGGAAAAACTGTTTTTT.

This chain uses TRBV4-3 with TRBJ1-4, with D possibly TRBD1 on 5 matching bases. Per the germline V gene, CDR1 is LGHNA and CDR2 is YSLEER. This CDR3 comprises 17 residues. V gave up 0 bases and J gave up 2 bases, with 13 bases separating them. The DNA for the CDR3 is TGCGCCAGCAGCCAAGATTCAAGGGGTGGGACTAATGAAAAACTGTTTTTT. Amino acid sequence: CASSQDSRGGTNEKLFF.

The count of this clone is one. This sequence joins TRBV7-9 and TRBJ2-1, with TRBD2 identical over 11 bases. V lost 1 base and J lost 7; bases outside the gene matches: 3. CDR1 and CDR2 from the germline V gene are SEHNR and FQNEAQ (reference sequence). This CDR3 comprises 15 residues. The CDR3 bases are TGTGCCAGCAGCTTAGTTAGCGGGAGGGGTAATGAGCAGTTCTTC. This translates into CASSLVSGRGNEQFF. The entire variable domain, with the rest obtained from reference TRBV7-9 and TRBJ2-1, is as follows: DTGVSQNPRHKITKRGQNVTFRCDPISEHNRLYWYRQTLGQGPEFLTYFQNEAQLEKSRLLSDRFSAERPKGSFSTLEIQRTEQGDSAMYLCASSLVSGRGNEQFFGPGTRLTVL.

The CDR3, as DNA: TGTGCCAGCAGTCTCCCGACAGGGGGTTATGAAAAACTGTTTTTT. It translates to CASSLPTGGYEKLFF. J is TRBJ1-4 and V is TRBV28, with 9 bases fitting TRBD1. The CDR3 is 15 residues long. Germline CDR1 MDHEN, CDR2 SYDVKM. V was clipped by 5 bases and J by 6 bases; unmatched bases: 7.

J is TRBJ1-5 and V is TRBV4-1; tentatively, D is TRBD1 (5 bases). This CDR3 is built from 15 residues. Looked up from germline, CDR1 is MGHRA and CDR2 is YSYEKL. Trimming pared 1 base from V and 2 bases from J, leaving 9 bases between. As DNA, the CDR3 is TGCGCCAGCAGCCAAGGCAGGGCCGGCAATCAGCCCCAGCATTTT. This translates into CASSQGRAGNQPQHF.

This rearrangement joins TRBV4-1 to TRBJ2-1; 10 bases line up with TRBD2. Germline CDR1 MGHRA, CDR2 YSYEKL. J gave up 2 bases and V 1 base, and 5 bases lay outside the gene matches. This CDR3 is built from 17 residues. The chain's CDR3 is CASSQAGAGGPYNEQFF. Written as DNA, the CDR3 is TGCGCCAGCAGCCAAGCGGGAGCGGGAGGGCCCTACAATGAGCAGTTCTTC.

This rearrangement joins TRBV15 to TRBJ2-3; TRBD2 matches at 12 bases. The CDR3 extends over 14 amino acids. The germline V gene encodes CDR1 LNHNV and CDR2 YYDKDF (reference sequence). The V gene end was trimmed by 8 bases and the J gene end by 4 bases; junction bases not matched to a gene: 4. CDR3 amino acids: CATGRLAGADTQYF. CDR3 in DNA: TGTGCCACCGGGAGACTAGCGGGAGCAGATACGCAGTATTTT. Filled out from reference TRBV15 and TRBJ2-3, the complete variable domain reads DAMVIQNPRYQVTQFGKPVTLSCSQTLNHNVMYWYQQKSSQAPKLLFHYYDKDFNNEADTPDNFQSRRPNTSFCFLDIRSPGLGDTAMYLCATGRLAGADTQYFGPGTRLTVL.

Only one count was recorded for this clone. V is TRBV30 and J is TRBJ2-3; tentatively, D is TRBD2 (6 bases). The CDR3 consists of 16 residues. Germline V gives CDR1 GTSNPN, CDR2 SVGIG (reference sequence). Trimming stripped 2 bases from V and 2 bases from J, with 17 bases between. The CDR3 sequence: CAWSTPGLGITDTQYF. The CDR3 DNA is TGTGCCTGGAGTACCCCGGGACTGGGTATCACAGATACGCAGTATTTT.

The J gene is TRBJ1-1, the V gene TRBV5-1; D is unresolved. CDR1 is SGHRS and CDR2 is YFSETQ in the germline V gene. Trimming removed 6 bases at V and 1 base at J, with 22 bases between. The CDR3 covers 17 residues. CDR3 in DNA: TGCGCCAGCAAACCCGGTGGTCGGGATACAACGAACACTGAAGCTTTCTTT. It codes for CASKPGGRDTTNTEAFF.

The CDR3 loop reads CASSYRQGVGDTQYF. The CDR3 DNA is TGTGCCAGCAGCTACCGCCAGGGGGTTGGAGATACGCAGTATTTT. The chain recombines TRBV5-6 with TRBJ2-3, with TRBD1 matching 7 bases. Germline V gene data show CDR1 as SGHDT and CDR2 as YYEEEE. Losses at the gene ends were 3 bases for V and 5 bases for J; bases not matched to a gene: 9. The CDR3 has 15 residues. Combining the CDR3 with reference TRBV5-6 and TRBJ2-3 gives the whole variable domain DAGVTQSPTHLIKTRGQQVTLRCSPKSGHDTVSWYQQALGQGPQFIFQYYEEEERQRGNFPDRFSGHQFPNYSSELNVNALLLGDSALYLCASSYRQGVGDTQYFGPGTRLTVL.